The 9 T cell receptor beta chains reported below all come from one sample, sequenced in a study of technical replicates of blood from a few donors. TCRdb keeps only in-frame clones here, not all; method: immunoSEQ multiplex PCR. The table records about 82,000 clones, 96% of them present only once. The sample comprised T cells isolated from PBMCs. The receptor source for this set is a human donor in good health.

This sequence joins TRBV2 and TRBJ2-7; D is undetermined. This CDR3 is built from 10 residues. Germline assignment: CDR1 SNHLY and CDR2 FYNNEI. Trimming took 9 bases from V and 4 from J, leaving 7 bases between them. CDR3 loop: CARILYEQYF. CDR3 nucleotides: TGTGCCAGGATTCTATACGAGCAGTACTTC.

The chain couples TRBV29-1 to TRBJ2-1, with 8 bases fitting TRBD1. Per the germline V gene, CDR1 is SQVTM and CDR2 is ANQGSEA. V shed 1 base, J shed 0 bases, and the junction held 2 bases outside the gene matches. The CDR3 totals 15 residues. CDR3 protein: CSVEGDRGSYNEQFF. CDR3 bases: TGCAGCGTTGAAGGAGACAGGGGCTCCTACAATGAGCAGTTCTTC.

V usage is TRBV11-2 and J usage is TRBJ2-7, with a possible D match to TRBD2 (5 bases). Trimming took 5 bases from V and 2 from J, leaving 19 bases between them. The germline CDR1 and CDR2 sequences are SGHAT and FQNNGV. The CDR3 sequence is 16 residues long. The CDR3 protein is CASSRNPSGLAYEQYF. CDR3 DNA sequence: TGTGCCAGCAGCCGAAATCCGAGCGGACTCGCCTACGAGCAGTACTTC.

The rearrangement links TRBV7-9 to TRBJ2-3; TRBD2 agrees at 7 bases. Trimming cost V 0 bases and J 2 bases; bases outside gene matches: 2. The germline V gene has CDR1 SEHNR and CDR2 FQNEAQ (reference sequence). The CDR3 length is 15 residues. The CDR3 region has the DNA TGTGCCAGCAGCTTAGCGGGAGGGTCCACAGATACGCAGTATTTT. Translation: CASSLAGGSTDTQYF.

CDR3 sequence reads: CASSIGLAAVFAGELFF. The CDR3 region has the DNA TGTGCCAGCAGCATAGGACTAGCGGCCGTCTTTGCCGGGGAGCTGTTTTTT. The chain couples TRBV5-4 to TRBJ2-2; 10 bases line up with TRBD2. This CDR3 is 17 amino acids long. The V gene's germline CDR1 is SGHNT and CDR2 YYREEE (reference sequence). J lost 6 bases, V lost 4 bases, and 12 bases had no gene match.

The chain recombines TRBV9 with TRBJ2-1; TRBD2 aligns across 7 bases. V was pared by 0 bases and J by 1 base, with 1 base of the junction left unmatched. Germline V lookup: CDR1 SGDLS, CDR2 YYNGEE. This CDR3 is built from 15 residues. The CDR3, as DNA: TGTGCCAGCAGCGTAGATAGCGGGTCCTACAATGAGCAGTTCTTC. Protein product: CASSVDSGSYNEQFF.

The DNA of the CDR3 is TGTGCCAGCAATAGCGGGAGCTCCTACAATGAGCAGTTCTTC. Residues: CASNSGSSYNEQFF. The chain recombines TRBV2 with TRBJ2-1; 9 bases map to TRBD2. Germline V CDR1 and CDR2: SNHLY, FYNNEI. J gave up 0 bases and V 7 bases, and 1 base lay outside the gene matches. The CDR3 sequence is 14 residues long. Using reference TRBV2 and TRBJ2-1 for the parts outside the CDR3, the full variable domain is EPEVTQTPSHQVTQMGQEVILRCVPISNHLYFYWYRQILGQKVEFLVSFYNNEISEKSEIFDDQFSVERPDGSNFTLKIRSTKLEDSAMYFCASNSGSSYNEQFFGPGTRLTVL.

The rearrangement links TRBV6-5 to TRBJ2-3, with TRBD2 identical over 9 bases. CDR3 length: 16 amino acids. The germline V gene encodes CDR1 MNHEY and CDR2 SVGAGI. The V gene end was trimmed by 0 bases and the J gene end by 6 bases; junction bases not matched to a gene: 7. For the CDR3, the DNA is TGTGCCAGCAGTTACTCTGCGCGGGAGGGTCTGGATACGCAGTATTTT. Residues: CASSYSAREGLDTQYF.

The gene calls are TRBV5-5 and TRBJ2-1, with TRBD2 identical over 13 bases. J lost 8 bases, V lost 2 bases, and 7 bases had no gene match. From germline, CDR1 is SGHKS and CDR2 YYEKEE (reference sequence). The CDR3 contains 16 residues. CDR3 DNA: TGTGCCAGCAGCTTCGGACTAGCGGGAGTATCAGATGAGCAGTTCTTC. It translates to CASSFGLAGVSDEQFF.